This T cell receptor (beta chain) was captured by sequencing in a study of early T cells in non-severe SARS-CoV-2 infection. About the study: The authors sequenced bulk RNA from unsorted whole blood, leaving chains unpaired. Study-level points and caveats: CD4 and private specificities were missed by VDJdb matching, which favored anti-spike CD8 responses.

Unique molecular identifiers were added to individual cDNA molecules. TCRdb redid the calling of the 5' RACE reads with MiXCR, one entry per CDR3 protein. The sample has 20,000 to 25,000 distinct CDR3 sequences, about 4.4% seen once; the top ten hold 5% to 7.5%. The V gene end was trimmed by 5 bases and the J gene end by 3 bases; junction bases not matched to a gene: 6. CDR1 and CDR2 (germline): MNHEY, SVGAGI. This CDR3 has 15 amino acids. This clonotype has a handful of counts. What it binds is not known. This sequence originates from an adult who was a healthcare worker with PCR-confirmed SARS-CoV-2 infection or an uninfected control (not recorded which). The chain recombines TRBV6-5 with TRBJ2-1; 8 nucleotides match TRBD1. Sequencing was carried out using whole blood. The CDR3 loop reads CASSTRQGNYNEQFF. As DNA, the CDR3 is TGTGCCAGCAGTACAAGACAGGGGAACTACAATGAGCAGTTCTTC.